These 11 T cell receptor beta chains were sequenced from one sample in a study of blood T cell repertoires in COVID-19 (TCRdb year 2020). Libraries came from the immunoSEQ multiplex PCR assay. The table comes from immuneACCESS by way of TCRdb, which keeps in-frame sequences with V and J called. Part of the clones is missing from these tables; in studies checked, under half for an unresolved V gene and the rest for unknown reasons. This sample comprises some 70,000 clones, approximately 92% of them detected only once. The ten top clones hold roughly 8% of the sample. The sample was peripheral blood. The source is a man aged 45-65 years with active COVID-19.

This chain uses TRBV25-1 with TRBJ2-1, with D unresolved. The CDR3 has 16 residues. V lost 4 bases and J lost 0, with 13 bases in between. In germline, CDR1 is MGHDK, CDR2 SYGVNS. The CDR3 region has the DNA TGTGCCAGCAGTGGATTCCTTGCGAGCTCCTACAATGAGCAGTTCTTC. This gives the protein CASSGFLASSYNEQFF.

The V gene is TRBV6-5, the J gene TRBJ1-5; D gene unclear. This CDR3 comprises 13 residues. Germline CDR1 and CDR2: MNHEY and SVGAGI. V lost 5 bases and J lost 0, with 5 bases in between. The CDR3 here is CASSLFSNQPQHF. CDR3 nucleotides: TGTGCCAGCAGTCTGTTTAGCAATCAGCCCCAGCATTTT.

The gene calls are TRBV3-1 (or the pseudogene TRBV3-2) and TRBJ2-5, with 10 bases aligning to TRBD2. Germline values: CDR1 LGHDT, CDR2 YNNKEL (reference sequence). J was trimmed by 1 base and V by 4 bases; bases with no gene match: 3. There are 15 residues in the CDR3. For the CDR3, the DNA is TGTGCCAGCAGCCGACTAGCGGGCGTCCAAGAGACCCAGTACTTC. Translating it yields CASSRLAGVQETQYF.

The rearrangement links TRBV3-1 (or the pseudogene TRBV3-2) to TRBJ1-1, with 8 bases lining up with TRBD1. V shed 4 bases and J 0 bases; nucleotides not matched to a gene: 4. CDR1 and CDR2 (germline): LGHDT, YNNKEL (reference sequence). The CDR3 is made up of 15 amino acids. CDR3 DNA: TGTGCCAGCAGCCGGACAGGGCTTTTGAACACTGAAGCTTTCTTT. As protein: CASSRTGLLNTEAFF.

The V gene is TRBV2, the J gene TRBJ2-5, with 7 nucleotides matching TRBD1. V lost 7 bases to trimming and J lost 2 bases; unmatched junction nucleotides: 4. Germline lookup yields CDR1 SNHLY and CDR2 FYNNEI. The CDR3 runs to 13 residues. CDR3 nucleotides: TGTGCCAGCACGGGGACAGCTCAAGAGACCCAGTACTTC. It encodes CASTGTAQETQYF.

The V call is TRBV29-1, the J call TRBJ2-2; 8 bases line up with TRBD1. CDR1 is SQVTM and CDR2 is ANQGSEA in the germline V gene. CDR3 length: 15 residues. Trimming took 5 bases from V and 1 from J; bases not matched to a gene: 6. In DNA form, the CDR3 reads TGCAGCGTTAGAACCGGGACAGGGAACACCGGGGAGCTGTTTTTT. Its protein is CSVRTGTGNTGELFF.

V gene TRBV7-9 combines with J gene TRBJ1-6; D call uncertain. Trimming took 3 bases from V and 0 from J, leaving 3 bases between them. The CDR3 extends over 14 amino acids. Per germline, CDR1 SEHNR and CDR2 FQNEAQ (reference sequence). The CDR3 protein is CASSFSSYNSPLHF. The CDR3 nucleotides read TGTGCCAGCAGCTTCAGCTCCTATAATTCACCCCTCCACTTT.

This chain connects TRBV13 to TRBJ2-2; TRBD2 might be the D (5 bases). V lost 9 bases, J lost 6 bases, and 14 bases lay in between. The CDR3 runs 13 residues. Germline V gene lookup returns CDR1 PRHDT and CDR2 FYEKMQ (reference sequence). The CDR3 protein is CARAARPSGELFF. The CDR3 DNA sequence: TGTGCCAGAGCGGCCCGGCCCTCCGGGGAGCTGTTTTTT.

The CDR3, as DNA: TGTGCCAGCAGCCATACCGGGACTAGCTTCTCCTACGAGCAGTACTTC. Its translation is CASSHTGTSFSYEQYF. V usage is TRBV3-1 (or the pseudogene TRBV3-2) and J usage is TRBJ2-7; 9 bases match TRBD2. This CDR3 region has 16 residues. V gave up 3 bases and J gave up 0 bases; unmatched junction bases: 6. Germline V lookup: CDR1 LGHDT, CDR2 YNNKEL (reference sequence).

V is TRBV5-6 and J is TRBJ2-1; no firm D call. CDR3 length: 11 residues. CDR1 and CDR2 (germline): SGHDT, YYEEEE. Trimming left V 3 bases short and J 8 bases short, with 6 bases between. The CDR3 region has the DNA TGTGCCAGCAGCTCCTCGTATGAGCAGTTCTTC. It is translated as CASSSSYEQFF.

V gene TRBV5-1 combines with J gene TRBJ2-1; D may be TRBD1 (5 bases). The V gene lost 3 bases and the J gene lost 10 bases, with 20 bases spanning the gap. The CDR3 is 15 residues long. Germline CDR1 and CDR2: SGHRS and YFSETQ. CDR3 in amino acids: CASSSSTMTVMEQFF. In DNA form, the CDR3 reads TGCGCCAGCAGCTCCTCGACCATGACAGTCATGGAGCAGTTCTTC.